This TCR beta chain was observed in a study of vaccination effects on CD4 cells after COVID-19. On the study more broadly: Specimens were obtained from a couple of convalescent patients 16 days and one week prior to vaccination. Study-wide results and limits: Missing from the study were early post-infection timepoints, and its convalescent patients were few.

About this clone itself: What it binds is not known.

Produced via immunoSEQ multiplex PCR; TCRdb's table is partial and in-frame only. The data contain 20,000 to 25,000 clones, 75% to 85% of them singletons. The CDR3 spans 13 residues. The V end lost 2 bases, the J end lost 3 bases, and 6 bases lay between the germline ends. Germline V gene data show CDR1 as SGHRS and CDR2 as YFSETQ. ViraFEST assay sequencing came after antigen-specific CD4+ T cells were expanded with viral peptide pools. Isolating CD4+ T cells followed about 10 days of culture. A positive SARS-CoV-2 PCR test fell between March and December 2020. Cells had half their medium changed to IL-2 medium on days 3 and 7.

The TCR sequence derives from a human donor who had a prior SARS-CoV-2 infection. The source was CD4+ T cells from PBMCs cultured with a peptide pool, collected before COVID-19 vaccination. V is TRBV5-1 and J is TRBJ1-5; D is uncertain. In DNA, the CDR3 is TGCGCCAGCAGCTTTGGGGTCAATCAGCCCCAGCATTTT. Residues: CASSFGVNQPQHF.